This T cell receptor beta chain came from a study of blood T cell repertoires in COVID-19. Unmatched junction bases numbered 6, after V lost 3 bases and J lost 6 bases. The CDR3 loop spans 15 amino acids. CDR1 is SGHNT and CDR2 is YYREEE in the germline V gene (reference sequence). Using immunoSEQ multiplex PCR, the repertoire was profiled, and TCRdb retains in-frame clones only, with some absent. This table has fewer than 200,000 clones, around 82% appearing once. Adults between roughly 18 and 90 years of age took part from 24 US areas. The V and J genes are TRBV5-4 and TRBJ2-1, with 10 bases aligning to TRBD2. Sequences were obtained from PBMCs or T cells enriched from blood (not recorded which). The receptor was isolated from a woman aged 50 to 60 in a cohort exposed to, infected with or recovered from COVID-19 (not recorded which). The CDR3 nucleotides are TGTGCCAGCAGCTCCCGGACTAGCGGAAGCAATGAGCAGTTCTTC. Translation: CASSSRTSGSNEQFF.